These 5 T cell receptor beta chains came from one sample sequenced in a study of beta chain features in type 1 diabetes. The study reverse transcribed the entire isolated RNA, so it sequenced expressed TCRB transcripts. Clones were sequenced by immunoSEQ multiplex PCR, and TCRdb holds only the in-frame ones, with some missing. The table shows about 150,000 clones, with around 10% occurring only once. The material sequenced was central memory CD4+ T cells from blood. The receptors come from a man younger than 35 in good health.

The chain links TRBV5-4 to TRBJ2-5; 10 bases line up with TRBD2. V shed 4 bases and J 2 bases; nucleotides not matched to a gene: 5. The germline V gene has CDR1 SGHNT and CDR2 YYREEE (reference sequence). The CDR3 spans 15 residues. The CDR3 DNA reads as TGTGCCAGCAGCCCGCAGCGGGGGGGTCAAGAGACCCAGTACTTC. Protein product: CASSPQRGGQETQYF.

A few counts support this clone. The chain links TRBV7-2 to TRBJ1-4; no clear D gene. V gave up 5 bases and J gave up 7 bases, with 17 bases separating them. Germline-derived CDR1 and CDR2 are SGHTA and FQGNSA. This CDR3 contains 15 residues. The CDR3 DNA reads TGTGCCAGCAGCCCGAGGGTGGGAGCCGGTGAAAAACTGTTTTTT. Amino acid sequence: CASSPRVGAGEKLFF.

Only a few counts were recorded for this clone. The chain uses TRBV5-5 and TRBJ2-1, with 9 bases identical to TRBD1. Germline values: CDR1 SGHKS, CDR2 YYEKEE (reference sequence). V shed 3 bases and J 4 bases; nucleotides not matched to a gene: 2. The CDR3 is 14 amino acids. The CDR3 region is CASSYGQGYNEQFF. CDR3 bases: TGTGCCAGCAGCTACGGACAGGGGTACAATGAGCAGTTCTTC.

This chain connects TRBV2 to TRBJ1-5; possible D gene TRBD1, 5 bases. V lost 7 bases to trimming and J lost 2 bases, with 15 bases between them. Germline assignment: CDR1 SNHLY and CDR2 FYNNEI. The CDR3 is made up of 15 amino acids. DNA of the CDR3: TGTGCCAGCAACTCGGGGGGAATGGGCAATCAGCCCCAGCATTTT. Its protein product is CASNSGGMGNQPQHF.

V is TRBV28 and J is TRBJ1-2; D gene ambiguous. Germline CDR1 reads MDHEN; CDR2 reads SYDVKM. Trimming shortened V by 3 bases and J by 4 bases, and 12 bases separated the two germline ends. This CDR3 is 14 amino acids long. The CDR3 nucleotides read TGTGCCAGCAGTTTGAAAAGGATCATCTATGGCTACACCTTC. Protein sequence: CASSLKRIIYGYTF.